This T cell receptor beta chain was obtained from a study of Graves' ophthalmopathy and Graves' hyperthyroidism. The CDR3 contains 18 residues. After removal of 2 bases from V and 3 bases from J, the junction contained 17 bases not matched to a gene. From germline, CDR1 is DFQATT and CDR2 SNEGSKA (reference sequence). TCR beta CDR3 regions were amplified from RNA transcripts. RT-PCR in the first round used HTBI primers; a second-round multiplex PCR followed. TCRdb re-derived calls from the multiplex PCR reads in MiXCR, one entry per CDR3 protein. The repertoire holds hundreds of thousands of distinct CDR3 sequences, with 40% as singletons. Ophthalmopathy was moderately-to-severely active, CAS at least 3, NOSPECS at least 4, lasting under 3 months.

This rearrangement joins TRBV20-1 to TRBJ1-2; TRBD1 matches 8 bases. The receptor was derived from an adult man with Graves' ophthalmopathy. The sample was peripheral blood. CDR3 in DNA: TGCAGTGCTAGACCCCGTCCGGACAGGGTTCGGAAGGACTATGGCTACACCTTC. Its translation is CSARPRPDRVRKDYGYTF.